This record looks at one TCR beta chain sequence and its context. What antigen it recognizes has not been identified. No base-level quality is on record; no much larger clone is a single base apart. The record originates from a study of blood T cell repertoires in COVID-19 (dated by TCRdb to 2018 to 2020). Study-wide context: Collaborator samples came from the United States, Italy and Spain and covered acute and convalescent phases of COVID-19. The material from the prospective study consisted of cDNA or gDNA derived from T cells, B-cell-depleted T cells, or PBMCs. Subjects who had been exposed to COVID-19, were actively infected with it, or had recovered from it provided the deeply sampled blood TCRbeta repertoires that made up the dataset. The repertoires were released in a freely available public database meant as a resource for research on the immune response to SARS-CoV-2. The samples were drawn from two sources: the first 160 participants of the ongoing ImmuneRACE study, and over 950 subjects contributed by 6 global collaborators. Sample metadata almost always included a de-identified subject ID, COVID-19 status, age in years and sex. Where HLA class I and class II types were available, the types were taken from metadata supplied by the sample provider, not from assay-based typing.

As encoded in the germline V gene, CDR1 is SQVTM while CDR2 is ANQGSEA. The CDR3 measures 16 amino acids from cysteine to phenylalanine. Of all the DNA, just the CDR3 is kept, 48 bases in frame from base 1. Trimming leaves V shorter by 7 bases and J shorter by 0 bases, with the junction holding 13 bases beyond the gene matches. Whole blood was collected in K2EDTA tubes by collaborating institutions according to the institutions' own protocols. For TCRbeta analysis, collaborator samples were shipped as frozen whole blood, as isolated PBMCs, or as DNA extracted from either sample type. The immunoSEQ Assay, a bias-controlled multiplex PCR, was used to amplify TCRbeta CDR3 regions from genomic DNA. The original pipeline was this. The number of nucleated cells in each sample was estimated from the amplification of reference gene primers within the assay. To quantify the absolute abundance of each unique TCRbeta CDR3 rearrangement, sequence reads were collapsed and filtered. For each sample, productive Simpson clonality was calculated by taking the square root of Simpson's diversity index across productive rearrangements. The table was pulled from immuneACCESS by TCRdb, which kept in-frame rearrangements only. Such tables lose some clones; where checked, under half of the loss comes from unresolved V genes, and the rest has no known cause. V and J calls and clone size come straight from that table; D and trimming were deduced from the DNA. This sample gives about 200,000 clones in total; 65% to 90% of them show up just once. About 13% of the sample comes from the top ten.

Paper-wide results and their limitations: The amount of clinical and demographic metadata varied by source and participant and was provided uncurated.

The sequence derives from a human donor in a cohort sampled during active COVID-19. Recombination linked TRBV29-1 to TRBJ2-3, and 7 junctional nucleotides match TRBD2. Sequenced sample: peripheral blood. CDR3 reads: CSAHRLAESSTDTQYF. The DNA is TGCAGCGCTCATCGACTAGCAGAGTCTAGCACAGATACGCAGTATTTT.